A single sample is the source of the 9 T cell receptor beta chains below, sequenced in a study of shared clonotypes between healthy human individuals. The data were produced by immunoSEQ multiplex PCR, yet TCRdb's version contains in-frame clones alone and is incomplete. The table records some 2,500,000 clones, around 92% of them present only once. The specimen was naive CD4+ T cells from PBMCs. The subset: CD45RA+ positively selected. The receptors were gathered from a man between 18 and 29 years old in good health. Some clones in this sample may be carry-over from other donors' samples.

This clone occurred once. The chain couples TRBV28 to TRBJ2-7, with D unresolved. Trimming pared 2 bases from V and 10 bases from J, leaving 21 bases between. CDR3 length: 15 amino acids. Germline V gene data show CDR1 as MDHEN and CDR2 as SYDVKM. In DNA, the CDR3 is TGTGCCAGCAGTTTAGGGCACTCATCGACTGTGCGACAGTACTTC. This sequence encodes CASSLGHSSTVRQYF.

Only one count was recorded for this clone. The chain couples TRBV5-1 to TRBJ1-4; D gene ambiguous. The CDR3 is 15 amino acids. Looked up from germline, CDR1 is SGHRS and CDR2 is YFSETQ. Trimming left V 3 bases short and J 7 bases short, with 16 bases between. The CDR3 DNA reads TGCGCCAGCAGCTCTGACCCCCGGGCAACTGAAAAACTGTTTTTT. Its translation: CASSSDPRATEKLFF.

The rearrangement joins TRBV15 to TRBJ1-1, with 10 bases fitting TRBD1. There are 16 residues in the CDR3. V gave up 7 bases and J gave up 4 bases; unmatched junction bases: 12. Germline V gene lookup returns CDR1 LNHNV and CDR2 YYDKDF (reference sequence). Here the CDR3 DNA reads TGTGCCACCATCGAAGACAGGGGGCGTGGGGGCACTGAAGCTTTCTTT. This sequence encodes CATIEDRGRGGTEAFF.

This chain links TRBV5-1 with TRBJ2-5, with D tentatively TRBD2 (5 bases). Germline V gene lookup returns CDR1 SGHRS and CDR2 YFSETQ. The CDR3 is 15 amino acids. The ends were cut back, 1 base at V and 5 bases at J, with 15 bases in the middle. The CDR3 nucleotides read TGCGCCAGCAGCTTGTTCCAGGCGGGCGGGGAGACCCAGTACTTC. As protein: CASSLFQAGGETQYF.

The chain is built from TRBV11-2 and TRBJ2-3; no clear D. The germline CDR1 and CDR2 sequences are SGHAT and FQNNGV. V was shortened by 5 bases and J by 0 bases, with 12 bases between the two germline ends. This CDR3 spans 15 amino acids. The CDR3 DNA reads TGTGCCAGCAGCGAAGGACGGGTTAGCACAGATACGCAGTATTTT. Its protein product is CASSEGRVSTDTQYF. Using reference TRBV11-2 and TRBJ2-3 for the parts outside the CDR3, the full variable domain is EAGVAQSPRYKIIEKRQSVAFWCNPISGHATLYWYQQILGQGPKLLIQFQNNGVVDDSQLPKDRFSAERLKGVDSTLKIQPAKLEDSAVYLCASSEGRVSTDTQYFGPGTRLTVL.

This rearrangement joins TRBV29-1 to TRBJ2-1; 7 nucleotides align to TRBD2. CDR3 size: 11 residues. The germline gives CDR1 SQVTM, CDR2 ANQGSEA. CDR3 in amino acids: CTGGRDNEQFF. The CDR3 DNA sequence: TGCACGGGGGGTCGAGACAATGAGCAGTTCTTC.

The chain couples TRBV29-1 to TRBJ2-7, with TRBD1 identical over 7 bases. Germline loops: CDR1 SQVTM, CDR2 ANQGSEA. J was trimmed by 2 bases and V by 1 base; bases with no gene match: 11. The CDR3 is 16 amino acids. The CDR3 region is CSVEGAATGKPYEQYF. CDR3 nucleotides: TGCAGCGTTGAAGGCGCCGCGACAGGGAAGCCCTACGAGCAGTACTTC.

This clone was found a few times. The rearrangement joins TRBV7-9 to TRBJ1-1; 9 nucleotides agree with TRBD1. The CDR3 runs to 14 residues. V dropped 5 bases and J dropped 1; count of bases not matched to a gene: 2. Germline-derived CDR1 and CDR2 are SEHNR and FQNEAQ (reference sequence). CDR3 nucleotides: TGTGCCAGCAGCCCGGGACAGGGGAACACTGAAGCTTTCTTT. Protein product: CASSPGQGNTEAFF.

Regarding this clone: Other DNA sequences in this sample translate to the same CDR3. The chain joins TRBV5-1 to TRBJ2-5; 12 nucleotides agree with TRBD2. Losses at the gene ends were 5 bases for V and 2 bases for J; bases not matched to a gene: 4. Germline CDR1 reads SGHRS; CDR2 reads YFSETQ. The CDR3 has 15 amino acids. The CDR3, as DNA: TGCGCCAGCAGGGGGCTAGCGGGAGGGCAAGAGACCCAGTACTTC. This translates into CASRGLAGGQETQYF.